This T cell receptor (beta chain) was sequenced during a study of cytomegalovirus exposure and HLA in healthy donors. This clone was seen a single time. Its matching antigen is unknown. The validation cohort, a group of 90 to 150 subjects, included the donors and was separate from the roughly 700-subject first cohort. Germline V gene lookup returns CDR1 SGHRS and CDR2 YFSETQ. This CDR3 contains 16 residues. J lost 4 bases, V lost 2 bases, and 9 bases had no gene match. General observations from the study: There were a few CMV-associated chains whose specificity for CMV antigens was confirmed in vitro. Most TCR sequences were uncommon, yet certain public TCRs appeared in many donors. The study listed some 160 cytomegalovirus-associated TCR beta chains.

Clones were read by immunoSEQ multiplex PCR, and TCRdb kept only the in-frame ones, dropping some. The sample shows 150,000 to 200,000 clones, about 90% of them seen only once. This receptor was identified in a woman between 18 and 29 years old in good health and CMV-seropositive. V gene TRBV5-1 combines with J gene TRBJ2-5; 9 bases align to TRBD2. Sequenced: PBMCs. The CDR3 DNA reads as TGCGCCAGCAGCTTCGACCCGGGACTAGCAGCAGAGACCCAGTACTTC. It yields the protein CASSFDPGLAAETQYF. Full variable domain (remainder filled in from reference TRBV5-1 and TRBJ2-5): KAGVTQTPRYLIKTRGQQVTLSCSPISGHRSVSWYQQTPGQGLQFLFEYFSETQRNKGNFPGRFSGRQFSNSRSEMNVSTLELGDSALYLCASSFDPGLAAETQYFGPGTRLLVL.